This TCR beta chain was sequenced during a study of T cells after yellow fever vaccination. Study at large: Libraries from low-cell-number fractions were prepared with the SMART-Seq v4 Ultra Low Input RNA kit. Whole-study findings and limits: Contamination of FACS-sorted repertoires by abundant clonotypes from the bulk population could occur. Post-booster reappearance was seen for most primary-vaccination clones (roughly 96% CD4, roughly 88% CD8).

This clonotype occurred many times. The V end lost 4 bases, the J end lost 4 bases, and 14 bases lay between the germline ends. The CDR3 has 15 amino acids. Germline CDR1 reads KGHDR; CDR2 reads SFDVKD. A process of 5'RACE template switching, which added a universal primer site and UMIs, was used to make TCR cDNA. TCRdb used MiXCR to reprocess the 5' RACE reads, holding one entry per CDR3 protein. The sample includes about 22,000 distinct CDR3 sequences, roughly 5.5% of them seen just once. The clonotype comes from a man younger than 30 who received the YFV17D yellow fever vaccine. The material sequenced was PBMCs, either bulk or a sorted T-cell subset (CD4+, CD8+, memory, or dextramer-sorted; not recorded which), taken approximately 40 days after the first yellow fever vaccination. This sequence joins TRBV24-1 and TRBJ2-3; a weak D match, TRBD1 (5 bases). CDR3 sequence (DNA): TGTGCCACCAGTGACGTATGGCAGGGCGCAGATACGCAGTATTTT. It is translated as CATSDVWQGADTQYF.